This entry concerns a single T cell receptor (beta chain). What it binds is unknown. The CDR3 is made up of 13 amino acids. After removal of 2 bases from V and 7 bases from J, the junction contained 5 bases not matched to a gene. The germline V gene encodes CDR1 SGHRS and CDR2 YFSETQ. RNA extraction was followed by reverse transcription into cDNA, which acted as the sequencing template. Only in-frame clones appear in the TCRdb table, and some are missing; sequencing was by immunoSEQ multiplex PCR. In the table there are about 150,000 clones, roughly two thirds of which are singletons. Treatment in this sample: oral pan-JAK inhibitor, 5-10 mg twice daily. The data are from a study of CD8+ T cells in alopecia areata. Study results and limitations: While patients received tofacitinib, many expanded lesional clones remained present in scalp and blood. In scalp, tofacitinib significantly decreased clonality and expanded CD8+ clones among the top 100. Especially in alopecia totalis/universalis, lesional scalp showed greater clonality than normal scalp did. Whether baseline CD8+ expansion is linked to response remains uncertain, given a single nonresponder.

The sequence derives from a human donor with alopecia areata. The chain combines TRBV5-1 with TRBJ1-2; 7 bases agree with TRBD1. The starting material was CD4+ T cells sorted from blood, obtained at week 4, from a patient treated with tofacitinib. DNA of the CDR3: TGCGCCAGCAGCTTCGGACAGGATCTTGGCTACACCTTC. Encoded protein: CASSFGQDLGYTF.